The rows below give T cell receptor beta chains drawn from one sample of a study of T cell responses to AZD1222 COVID-19 vaccine. The data were produced by immunoSEQ multiplex PCR, yet TCRdb's version contains in-frame clones alone and is incomplete. The sample consists of some 190,000 clones, approximately 92% of them appearing once. Sequencing was performed on peripheral blood, taken on day 0 of AZD1222 vaccination. These receptors all stem from an adult in good health. Each CDR3 is given with its conserved first and last residue. The D gene is left open where the match is weak. The size of a clone is reported for some rows only, either as once, few or many, or as a class for expanded clones.

V: TRBV27; size: -; J: TRBJ2-7; D: TRBD2; CDR3: CASSLSGLAGGLYEQYF; DNA: TGTGCCAGCAGTTTATCGGGACTAGCGGGGGGTCTTTACGAGCAGTACTTC
V: TRBV5-1; size: -; J: TRBJ2-6; D: -; CDR3: CASSLDGGTGANVLTF; DNA: TGCGCCAGCAGCCTGGACGGTGGTACTGGGGCCAACGTCCTGACTTTC
V: TRBV2; size: -; J: TRBJ2-5; D: -; CDR3: CASRIVTGRETQYF; DNA: TGTGCCAGCAGAATTGTAACAGGCAGAGAGACCCAGTACTTC
V: TRBV5-5; size: -; J: TRBJ2-1; D: TRBD1; CDR3: CASSLDPGGAYNEQFF; DNA: TGTGCCAGCAGCTTGGACCCAGGGGGCGCCTACAATGAGCAGTTCTTC
V: TRBV7-9; size: -; J: TRBJ1-1; D: TRBD1; CDR3: CASSFPGGKMNTEAFF; DNA: TGTGCCAGCAGCTTCCCAGGGGGCAAGATGAACACTGAAGCTTTCTTT
V: TRBV7-7; size: -; J: TRBJ2-2; D: TRBD2; CDR3: CASSLTSGATGELFF; DNA: TGTGCTAGCAGCTTGACTAGCGGGGCTACCGGGGAGCTGTTTTTT
V: TRBV2; size: few; J: TRBJ2-6; D: -; CDR3: CASCMSRGPGANVLTF; DNA: TGTGCCAGCTGTATGTCGAGGGGCCCTGGGGCCAACGTCCTGACTTTC
V: TRBV6-5; size: -; J: TRBJ1-2; D: -; CDR3: CASSIQGSYYGYTF; DNA: TGTGCCAGCAGTATACAGGGATCGTATTATGGCTACACCTTC
V: TRBV9; size: -; J: TRBJ1-3; D: -; CDR3: CASSASFDTIYF; DNA: TGTGCCAGCAGCGCTTCTTTCGACACCATATATTTT
V: TRBV27; size: -; J: TRBJ2-1; D: -; CDR3: CASSPRGYQSSYNEQFF; DNA: TGTGCCAGCAGTCCCCGGGGTTACCAGAGCTCCTACAATGAGCAGTTCTTC
V: TRBV27; size: -; J: TRBJ2-2; D: -; CDR3: CASSQSPGYTGELFF; DNA: TGTGCCAGCAGTCAATCTCCAGGTTACACCGGGGAGCTGTTTTTT
V: TRBV7-8; size: -; J: TRBJ1-4; D: -; CDR3: CASSHPGGRNEKLFF; DNA: TGTGCCAGCAGCCACCCGGGTGGGCGTAATGAAAAACTGTTTTTT
V: TRBV2; size: -; J: TRBJ2-3; D: -; CDR3: CASSYWGDTQYF; DNA: TGTGCCAGCAGTTACTGGGGGGATACGCAGTATTTT
V: TRBV6-5; size: -; J: TRBJ2-2; D: -; CDR3: CASSYSRDPGELFF; DNA: TGTGCCAGCAGTTACTCGCGGGATCCCGGGGAGCTGTTTTTT
V: TRBV30; size: -; J: TRBJ1-6; D: -; CDR3: CAWRGAGSPLHF; DNA: TGTGCCTGGAGGGGGGCCGGGTCACCCCTCCACTTT
V: TRBV5-1; size: -; J: TRBJ2-5; D: -; CDR3: CASSLAGVEQTQYF; DNA: TGCGCCAGCAGCTTGGCAGGGGTGGAGCAGACCCAGTACTTC
V: TRBV19; size: once; J: TRBJ2-5; D: -; CDR3: CASSIDPEETQYF; DNA: TGTGCCAGTAGTATAGATCCGGAGGAGACCCAGTACTTC
V: TRBV7-2; size: -; J: TRBJ1-3; D: -; CDR3: CASSVGRRGNTIYF; DNA: TGTGCCAGCAGCGTGGGACGGCGGGGAAACACCATATATTTT
V: TRBV15; size: -; J: TRBJ1-2; D: -; CDR3: CATSLNRLDGYTF; DNA: TGTGCCACCAGCCTAAATCGGTTGGATGGCTACACCTTC
V: TRBV4-3; size: -; J: TRBJ2-1; D: TRBD2; CDR3: CASSQDMLAGKYNEQFF; DNA: TGCGCCAGCAGCCAAGATATGCTAGCGGGGAAATACAATGAGCAGTTCTTC
V: TRBV27; size: -; J: TRBJ2-7; D: -; CDR3: CASSPSVVVFEQYF; DNA: TGTGCCAGCAGTCCCTCGGTGGTGGTCTTCGAACAGTACTTC
V: TRBV7-9; size: few; J: TRBJ2-2; D: -; CDR3: CASSLNRAGTGELFF; DNA: TGTGCCAGCAGCTTAAACAGGGCAGGCACCGGGGAGCTGTTTTTT
V: TRBV7-9; size: -; J: TRBJ1-6; D: -; CDR3: CASSPGYNSPLHF; DNA: TGTGCCAGCAGCCCGGGGTATAATTCACCCCTCCACTTT
V: TRBV25-1; size: -; J: TRBJ1-1; D: TRBD1; CDR3: CASSELGQGISRTEAFF; DNA: TGTGCCAGCAGTGAATTGGGACAGGGGATTTCCAGGACTGAAGCTTTCTTT
V: TRBV19; size: -; J: TRBJ2-2; D: -; CDR3: CASSIGQRNTGELFF; DNA: TGTGCCAGTAGTATCGGACAGCGGAACACCGGGGAGCTGTTTTTT
V: TRBV27; size: -; J: TRBJ2-5; D: -; CDR3: CASSSYEETQYF; DNA: TGTGCCAGCAGTTCCTACGAAGAGACCCAGTACTTC
V: TRBV27; size: -; J: TRBJ1-1; D: -; CDR3: CASSLAGSTEAFF; DNA: TGTGCCAGCAGTTTAGCTGGGTCCACTGAAGCTTTCTTT
V: TRBV12-3/TRBV12-4; size: once; J: TRBJ2-7; D: -; CDR3: CACSSVRAEQYF; DNA: TGTGCCTGCTCCTCCGTAAGAGCCGAGCAGTACTTC
V: TRBV9; size: -; J: TRBJ1-3; D: -; CDR3: CASSVGGLGNTIYF; DNA: TGTGCCAGCAGCGTAGGCGGCCTTGGAAACACCATATATTTT
V: TRBV6-1; size: -; J: TRBJ2-6; D: -; CDR3: CASSVGGTSGANVLTF; DNA: TGTGCCAGCAGTGTCGGTGGAACCTCTGGGGCCAACGTCCTGACTTTC
V: TRBV10-2; size: -; J: TRBJ1-2; D: -; CDR3: CASSEEGLYGYTF; DNA: TGCGCCAGCAGTGAGGAGGGACTCTATGGCTACACCTTC
V: TRBV11-3; size: -; J: TRBJ2-4; D: -; CDR3: CASSLGAKNIQYF; DNA: TGTGCCAGCAGCTTAGGGGCCAAAAACATTCAGTACTTC
V: TRBV19; size: -; J: TRBJ1-6; D: -; CDR3: CASSIGQPDRFSPLHF; DNA: TGTGCCAGTAGTATCGGTCAACCGGACAGATTTTCACCCCTCCACTTT
V: TRBV6-2/TRBV6-3; size: -; J: TRBJ2-7; D: TRBD1; CDR3: CASSYRTGSSYEQYF; DNA: TGTGCCAGCAGTTACAGGACAGGGAGCTCCTACGAGCAGTACTTC
V: TRBV12-5; size: -; J: TRBJ2-5; D: -; CDR3: CASGLARTQETQYF; DNA: TGTGCTAGTGGTTTGGCCAGGACCCAAGAGACCCAGTACTTC
V: TRBV6-1; size: -; J: TRBJ2-2; D: -; CDR3: CASSEAGVAGELFF; DNA: TGTGCCAGCAGTGAAGCGGGCGTGGCCGGGGAGCTGTTTTTT
V: TRBV27; size: -; J: TRBJ2-1; D: TRBD2; CDR3: CASSPGTSGVNEQFF; DNA: TGTGCCAGCAGCCCCGGGACTAGCGGGGTTAATGAGCAGTTCTTC
V: TRBV7-9; size: few; J: TRBJ1-2; D: -; CDR3: CASDSGDLLYGYTF; DNA: TGTGCCAGCGATAGCGGAGACCTCCTCTATGGCTACACCTTC
V: TRBV6-5; size: -; J: TRBJ1-4; D: -; CDR3: CASRARQGVNEKLFF; DNA: TGTGCCAGCAGAGCCCGGCAGGGTGTAAATGAAAAACTGTTTTTT
V: TRBV7-9; size: -; J: TRBJ2-7; D: -; CDR3: CASREVNYEQYF; DNA: TGTGCCAGCAGGGAAGTGAACTACGAGCAGTACTTC
V: TRBV10-3; size: -; J: TRBJ2-5; D: -; CDR3: CAISTQETQYF; DNA: TGTGCCATCAGTACGCAAGAGACCCAGTACTTC
V: TRBV5-4; size: -; J: TRBJ1-4; D: -; CDR3: CASRETDPRGPHNEKLFF; DNA: TGTGCCAGCAGAGAAACAGATCCCAGGGGACCCCATAATGAAAAACTGTTTTTT
V: TRBV7-9; size: -; J: TRBJ2-2; D: TRBD2; CDR3: CASSSKSGGTGELFF; DNA: TGTGCCAGCAGCTCCAAAAGCGGGGGAACCGGGGAGCTGTTTTTT
V: TRBV6-2/TRBV6-3; size: -; J: TRBJ1-3; D: -; CDR3: CASSSLRADNTIYF; DNA: TGTGCCAGCAGCTCGCTCCGAGCAGATAACACCATATATTTT
V: TRBV4-2; size: -; J: TRBJ2-3; D: TRBD1; CDR3: CASSRSGTGTDTQYF; DNA: TGTGCCAGCAGCCGAAGTGGGACAGGCACAGATACGCAGTATTTT
V: TRBV10-3; size: -; J: TRBJ2-7; D: -; CDR3: CAISDPGRDYEQYF; DNA: TGTGCCATCAGTGATCCGGGACGGGACTACGAGCAGTACTTC
V: TRBV27; size: -; J: TRBJ1-6; D: -; CDR3: CASRPGWGYESPLHF; DNA: TGTGCCAGCCGTCCAGGTTGGGGGTATGAGTCACCCCTCCACTTT
V: TRBV29-1; size: -; J: TRBJ2-3; D: -; CDR3: CSVRAPDTQYF; DNA: TGCAGCGTAAGGGCCCCAGATACGCAGTATTTT
V: TRBV27; size: -; J: TRBJ1-2; D: -; CDR3: CASSTRQTNYGYTF; DNA: TGTGCCAGCAGTACCCGACAGACTAACTATGGCTACACCTTC
V: TRBV30; size: -; J: TRBJ2-2; D: -; CDR3: CAWSVGGAPGELFF; DNA: TGTGCCTGGAGTGTAGGGGGGGCCCCCGGGGAGCTGTTTTTT
V: TRBV12-3/TRBV12-4; size: -; J: TRBJ1-1; D: -; CDR3: CASSLEGNTEAFF; DNA: TGTGCCAGCAGTTTAGAGGGTAACACTGAAGCTTTCTTT
V: TRBV4-1; size: -; J: TRBJ1-4; D: TRBD1; CDR3: CASSQDRGTGEKLFF; DNA: TGCGCCAGCAGCCAAGATCGCGGGACAGGGGAAAAACTGTTTTTT
V: TRBV4-3; size: -; J: TRBJ2-7; D: -; CDR3: CASSQDMDRSEQYF; DNA: TGCGCCAGCAGCCAAGACATGGACAGATCCGAGCAGTACTTC
V: TRBV11-2; size: -; J: TRBJ2-5; D: TRBD1; CDR3: CASSLGTGGQETQYF; DNA: TGTGCCAGCAGCTTAGGTACAGGGGGCCAAGAGACCCAGTACTTC
V: TRBV6-2/TRBV6-3; size: -; J: TRBJ1-1; D: -; CDR3: CASSYSSEAFF; DNA: TGTGCCAGCAGTTACTCGTCAGAAGCTTTCTTT